This T cell receptor beta chain stems from a study of read filtering for tumor transcriptome and immune sequencing (dated by TCRdb to the early 2020s). At the level of the whole study: The cohort was composed of roughly 16 male and approximately 15 female patients, with a mean age of roughly 70 years and an age range of roughly 47 to 80. By revised international staging, eight or nine patients were R-ISS I, some 17 were R-ISS II and 6 or 7 were R-ISS III. After DNase treatment, whole-transcriptome libraries were prepared using the TruSeq RNA Access Library Prep Kit. TCR-region mapped reads per sample ranged from about 3.5 to 11 million with IR-seq versus only about 75 to 1,400 with RNA-seq. Using the same bone marrow samples, the study compared TCR repertoires obtained by targeted immune repertoire sequencing with those obtained by bulk whole-transcriptome sequencing. As a main aim, a read-filtering strategy for immune repertoire data was addressed, with the specific question being whether clonotypes supported by a single read should be removed. Broad study findings and their caveats: The sorted CD138-negative fraction was a mixed bone marrow immune population, not purified T cells. Compared with RNA-seq, IR-seq captured clonotypes at much higher depth and more reliably, and a smaller IR-seq throughput was enough to identify most shared clonotypes. When single-read clonotypes were removed, the proportions of shared clonotypes in IR-seq and RNA-seq correlated more strongly. In IR-seq, about 82% of clonotypes but 3% to 3.5% of total reads were represented by single-read clonotypes, whereas in RNA-seq, 74.6% of clonotypes and approximately 44% of reads were represented by single-read clonotypes.

This clonotype was detected ten times or more. Its antigen is unknown. Just one base apart from a much larger clone, this may be a read error. Bone marrow was sampled from every patient at the time of active disease. Isolation of bone marrow mononuclear cells was performed by Ficoll-Hypaque density gradient centrifugation. To remove myeloma plasma cells, the cells were labeled with CD138 magnetic microbeads on a MACS separator, and CD138-negative cells were then collected by negative selection. The purity of the isolated cells was checked by flow cytometry with CD138 antibodies on an Attune NxT. TRIzol reagent was used to extract total RNA, and a NanoDrop spectrophotometer was used to quantify the extracted RNA. For each patient, paired RNA-seq and IR-seq were run on the CD138-negative bone marrow sample from that patient. The CDR3, cysteine through phenylalanine, is 14 amino acids long. Only CDR3 DNA remains: 42 bases, in frame from the first base. Reading the germline V gene (reference sequence) gives CDR1 GTSNPN and CDR2 SVGIG.

The Immunoverse kit was used to build TCR libraries from about 400 ng RNA, with molecular barcoded adaptors covering alpha/delta and beta/gamma chains. TCR library preparation was performed with the same RNA that was used for transcriptome sequencing. Sequencing of TCR libraries was carried out on an Illumina HiSeq 4000 with 2 x 150 cycles. The paper's data handling went like this. MiXCR aligned TCR reads to human V, D, J and C references and assembled the aligned reads into CDR3 clonotypes, with quality filtering and error correction included. Clonotype counts and gene usage diversity were analyzed with the tcR package in R. For inspection of raw mapping reads, RNA-seq reads were mapped by STAR aligner version 2.5.3a onto GRCh37 of the human genome. IR-seq fastq files were randomly downsampled with Seqtk 1.3 to test the effect of sequencing depth on detected clonotypes. TCRdb trimmed public reads at Q25 via fastp, called clones via MiXCR and kept in-frame beta chains. Under each unique CDR3 protein, matching rows form one entry showing the most common genes and DNA. These V and J calls are TCRdb output, not the study's own analysis. The sample has tens of thousands of distinct CDR3 sequences on record, roughly 15% of them singletons. Roughly 18% of the sample belongs to the ten largest clones.

The rearranged chain carries TRBV30 and TRBJ2-1; a weak D assignment points to TRBD1 (5 bases agree). The sequenced material came from a population of CD138-negative cells sorted from bone marrow. The sample's cell subset or site label, decoded: bone marrow mononuclear cells depleted of CD138+ plasma/myeloma cells by negative magnetic selection. This clonotype originated in a donor at least 40 years old with multiple myeloma. CDR3 protein: CAWNLDTNYNGQFF. Read as DNA, the sequence is TGTGCCTGGAATCTGGACACCAACTACAATGGGCAGTTCTTC.